The next 6 T cell receptor beta chains were all read from a single sample in a study of OX40 agonist ivuxolimab in advanced cancers. Only in-frame clones appear in the TCRdb table, and some are missing; sequencing was by immunoSEQ multiplex PCR. The repertoire has some 70,000 clones, about four fifths of them found once; the top ten carry approximately 1.2%. Here the sequenced sample was CD4+ or CD8+ T cells sorted from blood, taken in a trial of the OX40 agonist ivuxolimab. Receptors originate from an adult with an advanced solid tumor such as melanoma, head and neck, liver or kidney cancer.

This clone was seen a single time. The rearrangement links TRBV5-4 to TRBJ2-1; no clear D. The germline gives CDR1 SGHNT, CDR2 YYREEE (reference sequence). Trimming cost V 0 bases and J 1 base, with 8 bases left between them. The CDR3 has 15 residues. The CDR3 sequence: CASSLVASSYNEQFF. CDR3 bases: TGTGCCAGCAGCTTGGTGGCTTCGTCCTACAATGAGCAGTTCTTC.

CDR3 in DNA: TGCGCCAGCAGCCAAAACGACAGGGGCTATGGCTACACCTTC. This translates into CASSQNDRGYGYTF. The V gene is TRBV4-1, the J gene TRBJ1-2, with 8 bases identical to TRBD1. Trimming removed 2 bases from V and 4 bases from J; junction bases left unmatched: 3. CDR3 length: 14 amino acids. The germline gives CDR1 MGHRA, CDR2 YSYEKL.

The chain has TRBV11-1 and TRBJ1-1, with D maybe TRBD1 (6 bases). CDR3 length equals 15 residues. Germline CDR1 and CDR2: SGHAT and FQDESV (reference sequence). Trimming shortened V by 4 bases and J by 2 bases, and 14 bases separated the two germline ends. The CDR3 loop reads CASSSWTASNTEAFF. The CDR3 DNA sequence: TGTGCCAGCAGCTCCTGGACAGCATCTAACACTGAAGCTTTCTTT.

Remarks on this clone: The junction does not match germline at one end; this may be a read error. The same CDR3 can be traced to other DNA sequences in this sample. V gene TRBV6-1 combines with J gene TRBJ2-7; D might be TRBD1 or TRBD2, each matching 5 bases. This CDR3 region has 13 residues. Germline V CDR1 and CDR2: MNHNS, SASEGT. The CDR3 DNA follows: TGCGCCAGCCTCCGGGACGGGGCCTACGAGCAGTACTTC. Protein: CASLRDGAYEQYF.

The chain is built from TRBV28 and TRBJ1-2; TRBD1 might be the D (5 bases). The V end was cut by 4 bases, the J end by 2 bases, with 8 bases between. The CDR3 spans 13 residues. Germline CDR1 and CDR2: MDHEN and SYDVKM. CDR3 protein: CASSSTENYGYTF. In nucleotides, the CDR3 is TGTGCCAGCAGTTCGACAGAGAACTATGGCTACACCTTC.

The V call is TRBV5-4, the J call TRBJ2-1; D possibly corresponds to TRBD2 (5 bases). This CDR3 region has 13 residues. Germline CDR1 reads SGHNT; CDR2 reads YYREEE (reference sequence). The germline V and J ends were trimmed by 5 bases and 0 bases, with 6 bases remaining between them. The CDR3 region has the DNA TGTGCCAGCAGTAGCGACTCCTACAATGAGCAGTTCTTC. It translates to CASSSDSYNEQFF.